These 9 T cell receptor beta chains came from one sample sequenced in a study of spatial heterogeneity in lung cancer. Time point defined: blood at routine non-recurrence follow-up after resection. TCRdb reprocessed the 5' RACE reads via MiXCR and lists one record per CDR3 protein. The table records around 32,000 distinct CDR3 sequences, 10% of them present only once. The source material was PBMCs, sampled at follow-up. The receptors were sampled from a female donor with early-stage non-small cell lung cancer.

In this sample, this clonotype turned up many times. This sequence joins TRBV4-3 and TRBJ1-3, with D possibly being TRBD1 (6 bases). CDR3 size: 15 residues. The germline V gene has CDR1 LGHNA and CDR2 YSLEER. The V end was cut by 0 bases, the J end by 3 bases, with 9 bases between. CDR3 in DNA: TGCGCCAGCAGCCAAGATGCAGGGGATGGAAACACCATATATTTT. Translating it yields CASSQDAGDGNTIYF.

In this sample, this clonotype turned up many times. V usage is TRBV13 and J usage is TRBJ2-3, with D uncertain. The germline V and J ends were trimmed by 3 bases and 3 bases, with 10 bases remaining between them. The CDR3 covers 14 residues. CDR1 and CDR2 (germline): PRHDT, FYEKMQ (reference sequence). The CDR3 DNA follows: TGTGCCAGCAGCTTCTCCGTGGGAACAGATACGCAGTATTTT. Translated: CASSFSVGTDTQYF. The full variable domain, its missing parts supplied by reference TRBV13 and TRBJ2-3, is AAGVIQSPRHLIKEKRETATLKCYPIPRHDTVYWYQQGPGQDPQFLISFYEKMQSDKGSIPDRFSAQQFSDYHSELNMSSLELGDSALYFCASSFSVGTDTQYFGPGTRLTVL.

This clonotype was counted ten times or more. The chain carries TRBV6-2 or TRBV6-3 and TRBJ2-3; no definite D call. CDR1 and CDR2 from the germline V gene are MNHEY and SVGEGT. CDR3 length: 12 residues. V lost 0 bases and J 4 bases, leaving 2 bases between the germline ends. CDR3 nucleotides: TGTGCCAGCAGTTACTCCCCAGATACGCAGTATTTT. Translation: CASSYSPDTQYF.

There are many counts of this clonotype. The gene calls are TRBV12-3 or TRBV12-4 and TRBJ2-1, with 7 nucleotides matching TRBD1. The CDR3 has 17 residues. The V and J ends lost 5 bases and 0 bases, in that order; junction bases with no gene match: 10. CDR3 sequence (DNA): TGTGCCAGCAGTCCAGGTAAATCAGGGGGCTCCTACAATGAGCAGTTCTTC. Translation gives CASSPGKSGGSYNEQFF.

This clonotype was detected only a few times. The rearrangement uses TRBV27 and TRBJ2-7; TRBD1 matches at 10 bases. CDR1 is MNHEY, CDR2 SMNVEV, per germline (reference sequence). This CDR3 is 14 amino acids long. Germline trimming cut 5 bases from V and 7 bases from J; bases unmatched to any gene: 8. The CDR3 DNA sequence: TGTGCCAGCAGTAGGGACAGGGGCCCCTCGGAGCAGTACTTC. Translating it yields CASSRDRGPSEQYF.

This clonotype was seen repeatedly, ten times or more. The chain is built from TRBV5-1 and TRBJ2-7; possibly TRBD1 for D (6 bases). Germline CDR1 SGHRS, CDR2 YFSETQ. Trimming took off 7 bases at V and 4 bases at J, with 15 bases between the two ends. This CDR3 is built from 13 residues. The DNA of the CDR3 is TGCGCCAGCGGGTTGCGGACAGATTACGAGCAGTACTTC. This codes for CASGLRTDYEQYF. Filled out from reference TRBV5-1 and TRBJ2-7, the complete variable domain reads KAGVTQTPRYLIKTRGQQVTLSCSPISGHRSVSWYQQTPGQGLQFLFEYFSETQRNKGNFPGRFSGRQFSNSRSEMNVSTLELGDSALYLCASGLRTDYEQYFGPGTRLTVT.

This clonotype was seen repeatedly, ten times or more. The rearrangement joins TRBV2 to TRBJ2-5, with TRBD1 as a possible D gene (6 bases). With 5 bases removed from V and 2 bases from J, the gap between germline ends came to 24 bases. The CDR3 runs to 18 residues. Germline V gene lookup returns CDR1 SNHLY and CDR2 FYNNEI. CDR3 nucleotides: TGTGCCAGCAGTTTTTCATCCGACAGGTGGAGTATTCAAGAGACCCAGTACTTC. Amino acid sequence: CASSFSSDRWSIQETQYF.

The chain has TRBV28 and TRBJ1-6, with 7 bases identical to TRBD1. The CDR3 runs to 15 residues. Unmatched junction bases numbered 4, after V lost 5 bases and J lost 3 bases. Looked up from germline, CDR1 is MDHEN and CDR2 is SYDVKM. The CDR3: CASSPRTGYNSPLHF. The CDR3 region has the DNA TGTGCCAGCAGTCCGAGGACAGGCTATAATTCACCCCTCCACTTT.

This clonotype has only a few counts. This CDR3 is CASSLTESTDTQYF. For the CDR3, the DNA is TGTGCCAGCAGCTTAACCGAAAGCACAGATACGCAGTATTTT. The chain recombines TRBV7-9 with TRBJ2-3; D is undetermined. V was cut by 2 bases and J by 0 bases, with 6 bases left in between. The CDR3 loop spans 14 amino acids. From germline, CDR1 is SEHNR and CDR2 FQNEAQ (reference sequence). The whole variable domain, filled in from reference TRBV7-9 and TRBJ2-3, reads DTGVSQNPRHKITKRGQNVTFRCDPISEHNRLYWYRQTLGQGPEFLTYFQNEAQLEKSRLLSDRFSAERPKGSFSTLEIQRTEQGDSAMYLCASSLTESTDTQYFGPGTRLTVL.